The T cell receptor (beta chain) described here comes from a study of shared clonotypes between healthy human individuals. Data came from immunoSEQ multiplex PCR; TCRdb stores just in-frame clones and leaves some out. Of nearly 600,000 clones listed, 95% are singletons. Naive CD8 cells, CD45RO-negative and positively selected for CCR7, excluded terminally differentiated effector memory CD45RA+ cells. The V gene lost 5 bases and the J gene lost 0 bases, with 19 bases spanning the gap. Germline V gene data show CDR1 as SEHNR and CDR2 as FQNEAQ (reference sequence). The CDR3 totals 18 residues. Sequencing input: naive CD8+ T cells sorted from blood. The chain carries TRBV7-9 and TRBJ2-2; unclear D gene. The sequence was collected from a woman younger than 45 in good health. CDR3 bases: TGTGCCAGCAGCCTCCCCTCATACCCCCTTCCGAACACCGGGGAGCTGTTTTTT. Amino acids: CASSLPSYPLPNTGELFF. The variable domain in full, with the rest retrieved from reference TRBV7-9 and TRBJ2-2, is DTGVSQNPRHKITKRGQNVTFRCDPISEHNRLYWYRQTLGQGPEFLTYFQNEAQLEKSRLLSDRFSAERPKGSFSTLEIQRTEQGDSAMYLCASSLPSYPLPNTGELFFGEGSRLTVL.